The T cell receptor beta chain under discussion was sequenced for a study of shared clonotypes between healthy human individuals. Across the whole study: Per donor, CD8 memory used one plate, CD8 naive used two, CD4 memory used three and CD4 naive used three.

This clone was recorded once. The CDR3 covers 15 residues. Germline V CDR1 and CDR2: SNHLY, FYNNEI. V was shortened by 0 bases and J by 14 bases, with 22 bases between the two germline ends. TCRdb's table, derived via immunoSEQ multiplex PCR, lists solely in-frame clones and lacks some. Of about 2.3 million clones listed, approximately 93% are singletons. Sample: naive CD4+ T cells from PBMCs. Subset described: CD45RA+ positively selected. This TCR was sampled from a man between 18 and 35 years old in good health. Some clones in this sample may be carry-over from other donors' samples. V is TRBV2 and J is TRBJ1-1, with D unresolved. CDR3 sequence reads: CASSEASPTARRVFF. Written as DNA, the CDR3 is TGTGCCAGCAGTGAAGCGTCGCCGACGGCCAGGCGAGTATTCTTT.